This paragraph reports one T cell receptor beta chain. Which antigen it targets is not known. Base qualities are not at hand, and no much larger clone is one base apart. The donors were included in the validation cohort of over a hundred subjects, a group kept apart from the approximately 690-subject first cohort. Libraries were constructed by the immunoSEQ multiplex PCR assay. Turning to the authors' computational methods: A statistical classification framework was built to diagnose cytomegalovirus status from the catalog of TCR beta chain sequences. Sourced from immuneACCESS, this table was stored by TCRdb with only in-frame sequences that have V and J called. A share of the clones is absent; for the studies checked, an unresolved V gene accounts for under half, and the remainder has no known explanation. For V, J and clone size, that table is used; D and trimming come from the DNA. Recorded for this sample are more than 110,000 clones; about 90% of them occurred a single time. The ten biggest clones cover approximately 8.5% of the sample.

This entry comes from a study of cytomegalovirus exposure and HLA in healthy donors (dated by TCRdb to about 2017). For the wider study: According to a later analysis, one platform produced both the roughly 120 validation repertoires and the 620 or so repertoires of the first cohort. The study was designed to test whether signatures of past pathogen exposure could be identified by cataloging public T cell receptors. A separate validation cohort of 100 to 150 different subjects was used in addition to the approximately 700-subject first cohort. To predict cytomegalovirus infection status, the study combined high-throughput TCR immunosequencing, statistical association of individual TCRs with disease status, and machine learning.

Summary of the overall study and its limitations: According to the authors, the approach could potentially be generalized to other disease states and immunological phenotypes. A total of 150 or so TCR beta chains were listed by the study as associated with cytomegalovirus. In both the original and validation cohorts, the classifier was reported to diagnose cytomegalovirus status with high specificity and sensitivity. All 120 or so repertoires were used to score co-occurrence in the validation cohort in a later analysis, because that analysis had no HLA typing for the cohort. Three of the identified cytomegalovirus-associated TCR beta chains were confirmed in vitro to be specific for cytomegalovirus antigens. In a later analysis, TCRs clustered in the first cohort were found to also tend to co-occur in the 110 or so validation repertoires, with approximately 94% of cluster scores above 0. Most TCR sequences were observed very rarely across donors, whereas some public TCRs were present in many individuals.

V was cut back by 8 bases and J by 5 bases, leaving a gap of 12 bases between them. The germline V gene gives CDR1 as MNHEY and CDR2 as SVGAGI. The CDR3 contains 12 residues, cysteine and phenylalanine counted. Left in the record is the CDR3 DNA by itself, 36 bases read in frame from the first base. Source material: PBMCs. The chain links TRBV6-5 with TRBJ2-5; tentative D gene TRBD2, with 5 bases matching. The receptor comes from a woman younger than 30 in good health and CMV-seropositive. The encoded CDR3 is CASAAGRETQYF. The nucleotide sequence reads as follows: TGTGCCAGCGCCGCGGGTCGGGAGACCCAGTACTTC.